The 8 T cell receptor beta chains below all came from one sample that was sequenced in a study of T cells after posttransplantation cyclophosphamide. This table comes from immunoSEQ multiplex PCR, and its TCRdb copy is limited to in-frame clones, with some not included. The sample has roughly 17,000 clones; 70% to 80% are singletons. Cyclophosphamide on days +3 and +4 followed busulfan-fludarabine conditioning and a marrow graft. Sequences were derived from CD8+ T cells sorted from PBMCs, sampled 1,900 to 2,000 days after a stem cell transplant with posttransplant cyclophosphamide. Receptor source: a female patient between 40 and 55 years old who received an allogeneic stem cell transplant from a related donor, was CMV-positive, and had no GVHD. The T cells may partly be graft donor cells.

The chain has TRBV4-3 and TRBJ2-7, with a possible D match to TRBD2 (5 bases). There are 16 residues in the CDR3. Germline loops: CDR1 LGHNA, CDR2 YSLEER. Trimming took 2 bases from V and 0 from J, leaving 14 bases between them. As DNA, the CDR3 is TGCGCCAGCAGCCAACTTCGGGATTTAAGCTCCTACGAGCAGTACTTC. Translation gives CASSQLRDLSSYEQYF.

The rearrangement joins TRBV9 to TRBJ2-3; 10 nucleotides line up with TRBD2. Germline assignment: CDR1 SGDLS and CDR2 YYNGEE. This CDR3 comprises 17 residues. The junction had 9 bases not matched to a gene; V was cut back by 3 bases and J by 2 bases. The DNA for the CDR3 is TGTGCCAGCAGCGAAGAGGCAGCGGGGGGGTACACAGATACGCAGTATTTT. This codes for CASSEEAAGGYTDTQYF.

The V call is TRBV5-6, the J call TRBJ1-5; TRBD1 aligns across 10 bases. CDR3 size: 19 residues. Germline V gives CDR1 SGHDT, CDR2 YYEEEE. Trimming cost V 0 bases and J 1 base; bases outside gene matches: 10. CDR3 nucleotides: TGTGCCAGCAGCTTGGCCACGGGACAGGGGATTTTGAGCAATCAGCCCCAGCATTTT. As protein: CASSLATGQGILSNQPQHF.

The V call is TRBV4-2, the J call TRBJ2-1, with 11 bases lining up with TRBD2. The CDR3 extends over 18 amino acids. Germline V gives CDR1 LGHNA, CDR2 YNFKEQ. With 0 bases clipped from V and 6 bases from J, the junction kept 10 bases outside the gene matches. This chain's CDR3 is CASSQEGLAGGPGNEQFF. The CDR3 DNA is TGTGCCAGCAGCCAAGAGGGGTTAGCGGGGGGGCCAGGCAATGAGCAGTTCTTC.

The V gene is TRBV4-2, the J gene TRBJ2-3; D remains unclear. The CDR3 spans 14 residues. CDR1 is LGHNA, CDR2 YNFKEQ, per germline. V was clipped by 1 base and J by 2 bases, with 7 bases between them. Here the CDR3 DNA reads TGTGCCAGCAGCCAAGTGGCAAACACAGATACGCAGTATTTT. Its translation is CASSQVANTDTQYF.

This chain connects TRBV7-6 to TRBJ2-2; tentatively, D is TRBD1 (5 bases). The V end was cut by 5 bases, the J end by 2 bases, with 12 bases between. The length of the CDR3 is 15 residues. The germline gives CDR1 SGHVS, CDR2 FNYEAQ. CDR3 protein: CASSTDSDNTGELFF. Written as DNA, the CDR3 is TGTGCCAGCAGCACTGACAGCGATAACACCGGGGAGCTGTTTTTT.

V is TRBV9 and J is TRBJ2-1, with TRBD1 identical over 9 bases. CDR1 is SGDLS and CDR2 is YYNGEE in the germline V gene. CDR3 length equals 14 residues. V lost 4 bases and J lost 4; bases outside the gene matches: 3. CDR3 sequence: CASSRQGGYNEQFF. The CDR3 bases are TGTGCCAGCAGCCGACAGGGGGGATACAATGAGCAGTTCTTC.

The V call is TRBV5-4, the J call TRBJ1-1, with no clear D. V dropped 4 bases and J dropped 6 bases, with 13 bases sitting between them. This CDR3 has 13 amino acids. In germline, CDR1 is SGHNT, CDR2 YYREEE (reference sequence). CDR3 region: CASSTLRGAEAFF. The CDR3 DNA sequence: TGTGCCAGCAGCACCTTACGAGGAGCTGAAGCTTTCTTT.